This T cell receptor (beta chain) was documented in a study of prognosis after radiotherapy for stage I lung cancer listed by TCRdb under 2021. The study in broad terms: Between early 2018 and early 2019, around 19 stage I NSCLC patients were enrolled in Nanjing, China. In 12 to 15 patients the disease was a newly diagnosed primary stage I lung tumor, whereas about 5 had oligometastatic NSCLC following surgical resection of the primary tumor. All patients were considered medically inoperable, owing to comorbidities in about 13 and refusal of surgery in about seven. The cohort was made up of some 12 men and more than five women, with a median age of roughly 79 years and an age range of 53 to 84 years. On tumor histology, roughly 11 patients had adenocarcinoma and several had squamous cell carcinoma. SBRT was given in 3 to 5 fractions with a biologically effective dose of at least 100 Gy, using image-guided IMRT or VMAT. Concurrent therapy was not administered to any patient alongside SBRT. After SBRT, distant metastases developed in about 20% of the 19 patients at a median of 7 months, while the remaining 15 patients had no significant progression. Peripheral blood TCR beta repertoires were profiled in stage I NSCLC patients before and after stereotactic body radiotherapy, and the repertoires were related to distant failure. A total of roughly 38 blood samples from around 20 patients were sequenced, with one sample obtained before and one obtained after SBRT for each patient.

Two rounds of multiplex PCR were performed to amplify the TCR beta CDR3 region from genomic DNA. In the first PCR round, primers specific to each TRBV and TRBJ gene were used, and the primer sequences were filed in Chinese patent CN105087789A. Universal primers were used in the second PCR round. The Roche High Pure PCR Template Preparation Kit was used to extract genomic DNA from frozen PBMCs. An Illumina HiSeq 3000 was used to sequence the libraries paired-end with 151 bp reads. The authors' analysis ran thus. CutAdapt was used to discard raw reads that did not contain the multiplex PCR primer sequences. Using PEAR, the high-quality paired reads were merged into contigs. TRB V, D and J gene segments were assigned to each contig with MiXCR by alignment to reference sequences. To remove sequencing errors, CDR3 sequences were clustered according to base quality and sequence similarity. Diversity was measured as Shannon entropy normalized by the natural log of productive TCR sequence number. To get clonality, Shannon entropy was divided by the natural log of the number of unique clonotypes, and that result was subtracted from one. The Youden index of ROC curves was used to select progression-free survival cut-offs for repertoire metrics, and analyses were performed in R 3.5.3. The public reads were reanalyzed by TCRdb: fastp trimming at Q25, MiXCR alignment, in-frame beta chains only. CDR3 protein duplicates are merged, each entry listing the most common genes and DNA. None of the V and J calls come from the authors' own analysis; TCRdb made them. This sample gives about 15,000 distinct CDR3 sequences in total; around 29% of them show up just once. Of the sample, 20% to 30% falls within the top ten clones.

The CDR3, from cysteine to phenylalanine, totals 19 residues. Only the CDR3 part of the read is kept: 57 bases, read in frame from the first base. Looking up the germline V gene yields CDR1 SNHLY and CDR2 FYNNEI. V loses 6 bases at its end and J loses 2 bases; junction bases beyond the gene matches: 16. General study outcomes and caveats: The study was limited by the small cohort and short follow-up, and independent validation of the study findings is required. Differences by metastasis status were reportedly seen in TRBV and TRBJ usage frequencies, involving two V genes at baseline and, after SBRT, under 10 V genes and two J genes. Whether the expanded TCR clones were tumor-specific was not determined. Post-SBRT Shannon entropy and its change from baseline were lower in patients who developed distant metastases; baseline Shannon entropy was not associated with metastases. After SBRT, the number of unique TCR clones decreased (median around 10,000 before versus several thousand after; Wilcoxon paired P=0.011). No adjustment for multiple comparisons was applied to any of the reported P values.

As to this clonotype: Its antigen is unknown. Base qualities are not at hand, and no much larger clone is one base apart.

All patients had node-negative disease on CT and PET/CT, and none had a history of other malignancies or prior chemotherapy or radiotherapy. At each of two time points, roughly 6.3 milliliters of peripheral venous blood were collected in EDTA tubes. PBMCs were isolated by Ficoll-Paque Plus density-gradient centrifugation. Right after collection, samples were kept at -80 degrees C until analysis. This receptor was taken from a donor of 50 years or more with non-small cell lung cancer. The source material was PBMCs, sampled before or after stereotactic body radiation therapy (not recorded which). In this chain, TRBV2 is recombined with TRBJ2-7; a stretch of 13 junction bases matches TRBD2. The CDR3 loop reads CASSTLPGLAGCLPYEQYF. The DNA sequence is given as TGTGCCAGCAGCACGCTACCGGGACTAGCGGGATGTCTACCCTACGAGCAGTACTTC.